This TCR beta chain is from a study of blood T cell repertoires in COVID-19. Background on the study: The United States, Italy and Spain were the sources of the acute and convalescent COVID-19 samples. T cells, B-cell-depleted T cells, or PBMCs supplied cDNA or gDNA.

Germline assignment: CDR1 MNHEY and CDR2 SMNVEV (reference sequence). This CDR3 has 15 amino acids. Trimming shortened V by 4 bases and J by 0 bases, and 12 bases separated the two germline ends. Per the original methods: Estimated nucleated cell counts came from reference gene primer amplification. Assay used: immunoSEQ multiplex PCR; TCRdb lists only in-frame clones, some missing. The V and J calls and clone size come from that table; D and trimming were worked out from the DNA. This table holds 230,000 or so clones, 80% to 90% found once. This clonotype originated in a woman in her 40s who had recovered from COVID-19. This chain links TRBV27 with TRBJ1-2; D remains ambiguous. The sequenced sample consisted of peripheral blood. The CDR3 nucleotides read TGTGCCAGCAGTTCGAACATGAACGCTAACTATGGCTACACCTTC. This gives the protein CASSSNMNANYGYTF.